This T cell receptor beta chain came from a study of T-cell reconstitution after alpha-beta-depleted transplantation in children. As it was prepared, the TCRbeta library received unique molecular identifiers. One entry per CDR3 protein, called by TCRdb with MiXCR from the PCR reads. The sample lists around 71,000 distinct CDR3 sequences; about 7% were seen once. V was cut by 1 base and J by 2 bases, with 11 bases left in between. CDR3 length: 15 amino acids. The V gene's germline CDR1 is LGHDT and CDR2 YNNKEL (reference sequence). This clonotype was detected ten times or more. The sequencing used PBMCs from the stem cell graft donor, collected from the stem cell graft. The receptor was derived from a human donor who donated a stem cell graft to a child with acute lymphoblastic leukemia. The rearrangement links TRBV3-1 to TRBJ1-2; tentative D call: TRBD1 (6 bases). The CDR3 DNA sequence: TGTGCCAGCAGCCAAGGACAGGCGGGGAACTATGGCTACACCTTC. Protein product: CASSQGQAGNYGYTF.